This passage covers 14 T cell receptor beta chains from one sample sequenced in a study of blood T cell repertoires in COVID-19. TCRdb's table, derived via immunoSEQ multiplex PCR, lists solely in-frame clones and lacks some. This sample has 80,000 to 90,000 clones; 86% occur once, and the top ten carry 1% to 1.5%. The specimen sequenced was peripheral blood. The receptors here all came from an elderly man with active or convalescent COVID-19.

V is TRBV7-8 and J is TRBJ2-5; the match to TRBD2 covers 12 bases. CDR3 size: 18 residues. V was pared by 2 bases and J by 5 bases, with 12 bases of the junction left unmatched. Germline values: CDR1 SGHVS, CDR2 FQNEAQ. For the CDR3, the DNA is TGTGCCAGCAGCTTATCCCCCTCTAGCGGGAGGGCCCGGGAGACCCAGTACTTC. It translates to CASSLSPSSGRARETQYF.

The genes are TRBV6-2 or TRBV6-3 and TRBJ1-3, with D maybe TRBD1 (6 bases). This CDR3 has 12 amino acids. CDR1 and CDR2 (germline): MNHEY, SVGEGT. V was trimmed by 5 bases and J by 7 bases, leaving 9 bases between them. CDR3 DNA: TGTGCCAGCAGTGGACAGCGCAACACCATATATTTT. Translating gives CASSGQRNTIYF.

This chain links TRBV4-3 with TRBJ1-4; perhaps TRBD1 as D (5 bases). Looked up from germline, CDR1 is LGHNA and CDR2 is YSLEER. This CDR3 comprises 15 residues. Trimming shortened V by 1 base and J by 5 bases, and 11 bases separated the two germline ends. CDR3 region: CASSQVPDINEKLFF. The DNA for the CDR3 is TGCGCCAGCAGCCAAGTTCCGGACATAAATGAAAAACTGTTTTTT.

V is TRBV7-6 and J is TRBJ2-3; D gene unclear. Deletions cut 3 bases from V and 0 bases from J, with 10 bases between. This CDR3 spans 15 amino acids. Per the germline V gene, CDR1 is SGHVS and CDR2 is FNYEAQ. CDR3 sequence: CASSFGTASTDTQYF. The CDR3 nucleotides read TGTGCCAGCAGCTTCGGCACAGCTAGCACAGATACGCAGTATTTT. The full variable domain, rest sourced from reference TRBV7-6 and TRBJ2-3, is GAGVSQSPRYKVTKRGQDVALRCDPISGHVSLYWYRQALGQGPEFLTYFNYEAQQDKSGLPNDRFSAERPEGSISTLTIQRTEQRDSAMYRCASSFGTASTDTQYFGPGTRLTVL.

The rearrangement joins TRBV4-1 to TRBJ2-7, with TRBD1 identical over 9 bases. Germline V CDR1 and CDR2: MGHRA, YSYEKL. The CDR3 runs to 14 residues. Unmatched junction bases numbered 3, after V lost 4 bases and J lost 2 bases. The CDR3 loop reads CASSLGTGPYEQYF. CDR3 nucleotides: TGCGCCAGCAGCCTCGGGACAGGGCCCTACGAGCAGTACTTC.

J is TRBJ1-2 and V is TRBV18; no firm D call. Germline lookup yields CDR1 KGHSH and CDR2 LQKENI. Trimming cost V 1 base and J 2 bases, with 11 bases left between them. CDR3 length: 15 amino acids. The CDR3 loop is CASSPRGSFNYGYTF. The DNA for the CDR3 is TGTGCCAGCTCACCACGCGGGAGTTTCAACTATGGCTACACCTTC.

This sequence joins TRBV30 and TRBJ1-1, with 9 bases fitting TRBD1. Per the germline V gene, CDR1 is GTSNPN and CDR2 is SVGIG (reference sequence). The CDR3 covers 15 residues. V lost 8 bases to trimming and J lost 5 bases; unmatched junction nucleotides: 15. The DNA for the CDR3 is TGTGCCAATACCTGGACTAACAGGGGGCGAACTGAAGCTTTCTTT. Protein sequence: CANTWTNRGRTEAFF.

Only one count was recorded for this clone. V is TRBV7-8 and J is TRBJ1-5; maybe TRBD1 (6 bases). Germline CDR1 reads SGHVS; CDR2 reads FQNEAQ. V lost 2 bases, J lost 4 bases, and 12 bases lay in between. This CDR3 is 15 amino acids long. CDR3 sequence: CASSLMRGANQPQHF. The CDR3 DNA reads as TGTGCCAGCAGCTTAATGCGGGGGGCGAATCAGCCCCAGCATTTT.

CDR3 protein: CASSSLAQSYEQYF. The CDR3 DNA follows: TGTGCCAGCAGTTCTCTAGCGCAATCCTACGAGCAGTACTTC. This chain links TRBV27 with TRBJ2-7, with a weak D call TRBD2 (6 bases). Trimming cost V 4 bases and J 1 base, with 11 bases left between them. Germline V gene sequence: CDR1 MNHEY, CDR2 SMNVEV (reference sequence). The CDR3 sequence is 14 residues long.

The chain has TRBV9 and TRBJ2-3; a weak D match, TRBD2 (7 bases). V was trimmed by 0 bases and J by 5 bases, leaving 13 bases between them. The CDR3 is 15 amino acids. Germline V lookup: CDR1 SGDLS, CDR2 YYNGEE. The CDR3 DNA reads TGTGCCAGCAGCGTAGGTGGGGGGGGCGTAGATACGCAGTATTTT. Its protein product is CASSVGGGGVDTQYF.

The chain combines TRBV4-1 with TRBJ1-5; 7 bases fit TRBD1. CDR1 and CDR2 from the germline V gene are MGHRA and YSYEKL. There are 15 residues in the CDR3. V lost 0 bases, J lost 8 bases, and 7 bases stayed unmatched. The CDR3 loop is CASSQDDRVGEPQHF. CDR3 DNA: TGCGCCAGCAGCCAAGATGACAGGGTGGGTGAGCCCCAGCATTTT.

This clone was observed once. This sequence joins TRBV4-3 and TRBJ1-5; unclear D gene. The V gene lost 0 bases and the J gene lost 1 base, with 10 bases spanning the gap. Germline values: CDR1 LGHNA, CDR2 YSLEER. This CDR3 is built from 16 residues. The CDR3 sequence is CASSQDSRGSNQPQHF. CDR3 DNA sequence: TGCGCCAGCAGCCAAGATAGTCGAGGAAGCAATCAGCCCCAGCATTTT.

The chain joins TRBV30 to TRBJ2-1, with TRBD1 identical over 7 bases. The CDR3 sequence is 11 residues long. The germline V gene has CDR1 GTSNPN and CDR2 SVGIG (reference sequence). Trimming cost V 5 bases and J 7 bases; bases outside gene matches: 2. The CDR3 nucleotides read TGTGCCTGGGGGGACAGTAATGAGCAGTTCTTC. This translates into CAWGDSNEQFF.

V is TRBV7-9 and J is TRBJ2-7; possibly TRBD2 for D (5 bases). This CDR3 region has 15 residues. The germline V gene has CDR1 SEHNR and CDR2 FQNEAQ (reference sequence). V was clipped by 1 base and J by 2 bases, with 12 bases between them. CDR3 DNA: TGTGCCAGCAGCTTAGAGGCGGGTAGCGCCTACGAGCAGTACTTC. Residues: CASSLEAGSAYEQYF.